This TCR beta chain was identified during a study of OX40 agonist ivuxolimab in advanced cancers. Across the whole study: In this trial design, patients received ivuxolimab intravenously at 0.01 to 10 mg/kg every 2 weeks. Therapy given before enrollment (anti-PD-1, anti-PD-L1 or anti-CTLA-4) was allowed, and 40% to 45% had some. Partial responses occurred in Three dose-escalation patients, one with hepatocellular carcinoma and two with cutaneous melanoma.

Trimming took off 0 bases at V and 1 base at J, with 30 bases between the two ends. Germline-derived CDR1 and CDR2 are MGHRA and YSYEKL. This CDR3 comprises 22 residues. Measured with immunoSEQ multiplex PCR; TCRdb has only the in-frame clones, and not every one. The sample has some 85,000 clones, 88% seen once; the top ten hold 0.72%. The clonotype comes from an adult with an advanced solid tumor such as melanoma, head and neck, liver or kidney cancer. The specimen comprised CD4+ or CD8+ T cells sorted from blood, sampled in a trial of the OX40 agonist ivuxolimab. V gene TRBV4-1 combines with J gene TRBJ2-5, with a weak D call TRBD2 (7 bases). CDR3 bases: TGCGCCAGCAGCCAAGAAACTTCTAGCGGTCTCGCGGCGGGACACTTCCAAGAGACCCAGTACTTC. Translated: CASSQETSSGLAAGHFQETQYF.